This T cell receptor (beta chain) was captured by sequencing in a study of shared clonotypes between healthy human individuals. Regarding this clone: What it recognizes is unknown.

From germline, CDR1 is SGDLS and CDR2 YYNGEE. There are 13 residues in the CDR3. With 4 bases removed from V and 2 bases from J, the gap between germline ends came to 9 bases. General study points: Generally, estimated richness proved larger in naive subsets than it did in memory subsets.

Profiled with immunoSEQ multiplex PCR; TCRdb holds only in-frame clones, not every one. The profile shows 2 million to 2.5 million clones, approximately 95% of them singletons. The sample taken for sequencing was naive CD4+ T cells from PBMCs. Subset denoted: CD45RA+ positively selected. The V gene is TRBV9, the J gene TRBJ2-5, with D unresolved. This clonotype was obtained from a man aged 18 to 29 in good health. Some clones in this sample may be carry-over from other donors' samples. The CDR3 is CASSPDLQETQYF. Here the CDR3 DNA reads TGTGCCAGCAGCCCCGATCTTCAAGAGACCCAGTACTTC.